The rows below give T cell receptor beta chains drawn from one sample of a study of cytomegalovirus exposure and HLA in healthy donors. Generated by immunoSEQ multiplex PCR, the TCRdb table keeps only in-frame clones and is missing some. The repertoire holds 40,000 to 55,000 clones, with roughly 73% as singletons. Specimen: PBMCs. The receptors shown here come from a woman aged 35 to 49 in good health and CMV-seropositive. CDR3s leave out the opening cysteine and the closing phenylalanine or tryptophan. Fields, in order: CDR3 protein, J gene, V gene.

cdr3_aa: ATSRDGARGAGELF; j_call: TRBJ2-2; v_call: TRBV15
cdr3_aa: ASSLGGTATYEQY; j_call: TRBJ2-7; v_call: TRBV5-1
cdr3_aa: ASNTQQGATYNEQF; j_call: TRBJ2-1; v_call: TRBV28
cdr3_aa: ASSAGQGGTETQY; j_call: TRBJ2-5; v_call: TRBV25-1
cdr3_aa: ASSQDVTEAYEQY; j_call: TRBJ2-7; v_call: TRBV4-2
cdr3_aa: ASSDVGLAGALRNEQF; j_call: TRBJ2-1; v_call: TRBV5-4
cdr3_aa: ASSQEGSSGDVSGANVLT; j_call: TRBJ2-6; v_call: TRBV4-3
cdr3_aa: ASSSVGGASSYEQY; j_call: TRBJ2-7; v_call: TRBV7-2
cdr3_aa: ASSEAGQGVSYGYT; j_call: TRBJ1-2; v_call: TRBV6-1
cdr3_aa: AWSAPDRVAILAYEQY; j_call: TRBJ2-7; v_call: TRBV30
cdr3_aa: ASSLAGRSGANVLT; j_call: TRBJ2-6; v_call: TRBV5-1
cdr3_aa: ASSYSSGALDGYT; j_call: TRBJ1-2; v_call: TRBV6-5
cdr3_aa: ASSLGSVGENTIY; j_call: TRBJ1-3; v_call: TRBV7-8
cdr3_aa: ASSGQGDYGYT; j_call: TRBJ1-2; v_call: TRBV19
cdr3_aa: ASSLNGGARSGNTIY; j_call: TRBJ1-3; v_call: TRBV7-2
cdr3_aa: ASRPTPLSGNTIY; j_call: TRBJ1-3; v_call: TRBV6-5